This T cell receptor beta chain was documented in a study of CD8+CD57+ T cells in acquired aplastic anemia. Whole-study context: Across the sorted CD4+ and CD8+ cells, DNA amounts averaged around 3.2 ug. Researchers reported that healthy donors averaged about 10 million reads for CD4+ cells. Points from the study as a whole: About 28 sequences, all CD8+ CDR3, were shared between patients and controls. Any difference that existed in CD8+ Simpson's diversity between patients and controls was not significant.

For CDR3 and TCR beta VDJ profiling, genomic DNA was the template used. TCRdb re-called the reads through MiXCR, storing one row per CDR3 protein. The top ten clones hold roughly 1.1% of a sample with under 250,000 distinct CDR3 sequences, 34% of them seen once. The J segment lost 3 bases and the V segment lost 2 bases, leaving 2 bases of the junction unmatched. This CDR3 is built from 13 residues. The germline V gene has CDR1 SGHRS and CDR2 YFSETQ. In this sample, this clonotype turned up many times. As yet, its antigen is unknown. The source is a human donor in good health, serving as a control. The chain couples TRBV5-1 to TRBJ2-7, with TRBD2 matching 7 bases. Sample: sorted CD4+, CD8+, or CD8+CD57+ T cells (not recorded which) from PBMCs. The CDR3 region has the DNA TGCGCCAGCAGCTTTGGGGGGGGCTACGAGCAGTACTTC. Translation gives CASSFGGGYEQYF.